These 16 T cell receptor beta chains share one sample of origin, sequenced in a study of technical replicates of blood from several donors. Profiled with immunoSEQ multiplex PCR; TCRdb holds only in-frame clones, not every one. In the table there are some 74,000 clones, roughly 96% of which are singletons. Specimen: T cells isolated from PBMCs. All receptors derive from a human donor in good health.

The chain couples TRBV18 to TRBJ2-7, with D possibly matching TRBD2 (6 bases). Germline V gene data show CDR1 as KGHSH and CDR2 as LQKENI. Between the trimmed V and J ends, which lost 6 bases and 3 bases, there was a span of 12 bases. This CDR3 spans 13 amino acids. CDR3 amino acids: CASSKDGGYEQYF. The CDR3 DNA is TGTGCCAGCTCGAAGGACGGGGGCTACGAGCAGTACTTC.

In DNA form, the CDR3 reads TGTGCCACCTTTCAGAGAGGCACCGGGGAGCTGTTTTTT. Protein sequence: CATFQRGTGELFF. The gene calls are TRBV10-3 and TRBJ2-2; no clear D. The V and J ends lost 10 bases and 4 bases respectively, with 13 bases between them. The CDR3 covers 13 residues. Germline CDR1 reads ENHRY; CDR2 reads SYGVKD.

This rearrangement joins TRBV5-5 to TRBJ2-3; a possible D gene is TRBD2 (6 bases). The CDR3 runs 15 residues. Trimming removed 7 bases at V and 1 base at J, with 16 bases between. Per the germline V gene, CDR1 is SGHKS and CDR2 is YYEKEE (reference sequence). The CDR3 DNA is TGTGCCAGCCTCGTGGGGGGAAGGGGCACAGATACGCAGTATTTT. Translation: CASLVGGRGTDTQYF.

The chain employs TRBV2 and TRBJ1-1; D unresolved. Germline loops: CDR1 SNHLY, CDR2 FYNNEI. This CDR3 has 11 residues. Trimming removed 8 bases from V and 2 bases from J, with 6 bases in between. As DNA, the CDR3 is TGTGCCAGCTGCGGTAACACTGAAGCTTTCTTT. Amino acid sequence: CASCGNTEAFF.

The chain employs TRBV28 and TRBJ2-7, with D uncertain. V shed 1 base and J shed 4 bases, with 14 bases lying between them. Looked up from germline, CDR1 is MDHEN and CDR2 is SYDVKM. The CDR3 has 15 residues. CDR3 region: CASSLSSGTIYEQYF. CDR3 nucleotides: TGTGCCAGCAGTTTATCCTCCGGTACCATATACGAGCAGTACTTC.

V gene TRBV5-1 combines with J gene TRBJ2-5; D may be TRBD1 (7 bases). The CDR3 runs 15 residues. Germline lookup yields CDR1 SGHRS and CDR2 YFSETQ. Trimming took off 2 bases at V and 2 bases at J, with 13 bases between the two ends. CDR3 sequence reads: CASSFAGGLQETQYF. The CDR3 nucleotides are TGCGCCAGCAGCTTTGCAGGGGGGTTACAAGAGACCCAGTACTTC.

This clone was counted once. This chain uses TRBV11-2 with TRBJ2-1; D gene uncertain. CDR1 is SGHAT, CDR2 FQNNGV, per germline. This CDR3 contains 15 residues. Trimming cost V 0 bases and J 9 bases, with 15 bases left between them. The CDR3: CASSLDLGPFFEQFF. The CDR3 DNA reads TGTGCCAGCAGCTTAGATCTGGGCCCTTTTTTTGAGCAGTTCTTC.

CDR3 bases: TGTGCCAGCAGCTTAGAGCGCACGGGAATGTTGGGCACTGAAGCTTTCTTT. Its protein is CASSLERTGMLGTEAFF. The chain recombines TRBV7-8 with TRBJ1-1; D remains ambiguous. Germline CDR1 is SGHVS and CDR2 is FQNEAQ. The CDR3 contains 17 residues. V dropped 1 base and J dropped 4 bases, with 19 bases sitting between them. The variable domain in full, with the rest retrieved from reference TRBV7-8 and TRBJ1-1, is GAGVSQSPRYKVAKRGQDVALRCDPISGHVSLFWYQQALGQGPEFLTYFQNEAQLDKSGLPSDRFFAERPEGSVSTLKIQRTQQEDSAVYLCASSLERTGMLGTEAFFGQGTRLTVV.

This clone was seen just once. An end of the junction differs from the germline gene, which may be a read error. CDR3 sequence reads: CASSLEGGETYEQYF. The CDR3 DNA sequence: TGTGCCAGCAGTTTAGAAGGTGGAGAAACCTACGAGCAGTACTTC. The chain uses TRBV7-9 and TRBJ2-7; D unresolved. The CDR3 spans 15 residues. Germline loops: CDR1 SEHNR, CDR2 FQNEAQ (reference sequence).

The chain joins TRBV19 to TRBJ1-1, with 8 positions matching TRBD1. This CDR3 is built from 15 residues. V lost 3 bases and J lost 1; bases outside the gene matches: 4. In germline, CDR1 is LNHDA, CDR2 SQIVND (reference sequence). The CDR3 DNA sequence: TGTGCCAGTAGTATCTCAGGGACAGGGAACACTGAAGCTTTCTTT. It specifies CASSISGTGNTEAFF.

The J gene is TRBJ2-1, the V gene TRBV6-5; 9 nucleotides match TRBD2. CDR3 length: 15 residues. After removal of 4 bases from V and 4 bases from J, the junction contained 5 bases not matched to a gene. From germline, CDR1 is MNHEY and CDR2 SVGAGI. CDR3: CASSSSRGGYNEQFF. In DNA, the CDR3 is TGTGCCAGCAGTTCGTCGCGGGGGGGGTACAATGAGCAGTTCTTC.

V and J are TRBV9 and TRBJ2-7, with 7 bases fitting TRBD2. The CDR3 runs 14 residues. Germline CDR1 SGDLS, CDR2 YYNGEE. The trim removed 4 bases at V and 3 bases at J, leaving 7 bases unmatched. CDR3 protein: CASSPRLASYEQYF. The CDR3 nucleotides are TGTGCCAGCAGCCCCCGACTAGCCAGCTACGAGCAGTACTTC.

The rearrangement joins TRBV19 to TRBJ2-6, with D possibly matching TRBD2 (5 bases). There are 15 residues in the CDR3. Trimming removed 7 bases from V and 4 bases from J, with 14 bases in between. The germline V gene has CDR1 LNHDA and CDR2 SQIVND (reference sequence). The CDR3 DNA reads TGTGCCAGTAAACGAGAGGAGGCAGGGGCCAACGTCCTGACTTTC. As protein: CASKREEAGANVLTF.

The chain employs TRBV2 and TRBJ1-2; D call uncertain. The CDR3 extends over 14 amino acids. Between the trimmed V and J ends, which lost 7 bases and 0 bases, there was a span of 12 bases. Germline CDR1 reads SNHLY; CDR2 reads FYNNEI. The CDR3 DNA follows: TGTGCCAGCACACCCGAGTTTTCTAACTATGGCTACACCTTC. Protein product: CASTPEFSNYGYTF. Full variable domain (outside the CDR3, taken from reference TRBV2 and TRBJ1-2): EPEVTQTPSHQVTQMGQEVILRCVPISNHLYFYWYRQILGQKVEFLVSFYNNEISEKSEIFDDQFSVERPDGSNFTLKIRSTKLEDSAMYFCASTPEFSNYGYTFGSGTRLTVV.

The V and J genes are TRBV7-8 and TRBJ2-1, with TRBD2 matching 12 bases. Germline trimming cut 2 bases from V and 8 bases from J; bases unmatched to any gene: 4. Looked up from germline, CDR1 is SGHVS and CDR2 is FQNEAQ. This CDR3 has 15 amino acids. The chain's CDR3 is CASSLRTSGIYEQFF. The CDR3, as DNA: TGTGCCAGCAGCTTAAGGACTAGCGGGATCTATGAGCAGTTCTTC. The variable domain in full, completed from reference TRBV7-8 and TRBJ2-1, reads GAGVSQSPRYKVAKRGQDVALRCDPISGHVSLFWYQQALGQGPEFLTYFQNEAQLDKSGLPSDRFFAERPEGSVSTLKIQRTQQEDSAVYLCASSLRTSGIYEQFFGPGTRLTVL.

The chain joins TRBV15 to TRBJ2-5; D gene uncertain. Germline V gene data show CDR1 as LNHNV and CDR2 as YYDKDF (reference sequence). With 0 bases removed from V and 2 bases from J, the gap between germline ends came to 10 bases. The CDR3 contains 15 residues. As DNA, the CDR3 is TGTGCCACCAGCAGAGATCGAGTAAATCAAGAGACCCAGTACTTC. Encoded protein: CATSRDRVNQETQYF.